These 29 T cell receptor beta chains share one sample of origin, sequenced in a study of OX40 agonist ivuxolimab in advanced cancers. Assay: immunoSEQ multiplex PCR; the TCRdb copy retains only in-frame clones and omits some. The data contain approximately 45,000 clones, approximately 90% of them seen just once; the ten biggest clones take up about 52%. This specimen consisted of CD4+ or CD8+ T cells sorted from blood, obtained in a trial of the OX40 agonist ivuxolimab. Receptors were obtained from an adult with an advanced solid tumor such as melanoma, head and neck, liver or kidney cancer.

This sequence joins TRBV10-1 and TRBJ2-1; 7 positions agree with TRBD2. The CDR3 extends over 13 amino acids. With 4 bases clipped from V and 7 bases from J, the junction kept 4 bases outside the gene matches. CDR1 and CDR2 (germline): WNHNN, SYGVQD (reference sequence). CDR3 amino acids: CASSVQRDNEQFF. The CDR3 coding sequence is TGCGCCAGCAGTGTCCAGCGGGATAATGAGCAGTTCTTC.

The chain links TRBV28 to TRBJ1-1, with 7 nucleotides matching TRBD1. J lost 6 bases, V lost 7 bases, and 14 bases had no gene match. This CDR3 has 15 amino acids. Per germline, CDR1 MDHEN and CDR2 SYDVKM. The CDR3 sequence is CASTFLRTGGAEAFF. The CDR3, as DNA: TGTGCCAGCACGTTCCTTAGGACAGGTGGGGCTGAAGCTTTCTTT.

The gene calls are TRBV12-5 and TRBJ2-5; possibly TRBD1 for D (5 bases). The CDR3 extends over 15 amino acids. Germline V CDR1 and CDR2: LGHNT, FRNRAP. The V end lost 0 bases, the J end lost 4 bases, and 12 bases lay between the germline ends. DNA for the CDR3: TGTGCTAGTGGTTTGGTACAAGGGGTTGGAGAGACCCAGTACTTC. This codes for CASGLVQGVGETQYF.

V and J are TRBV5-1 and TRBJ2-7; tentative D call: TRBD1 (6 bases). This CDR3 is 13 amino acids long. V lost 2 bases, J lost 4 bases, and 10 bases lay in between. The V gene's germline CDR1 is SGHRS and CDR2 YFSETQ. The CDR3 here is CASSLQGLYEQYF. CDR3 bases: TGCGCCAGCAGCTTACAGGGTTTATACGAGCAGTACTTC.

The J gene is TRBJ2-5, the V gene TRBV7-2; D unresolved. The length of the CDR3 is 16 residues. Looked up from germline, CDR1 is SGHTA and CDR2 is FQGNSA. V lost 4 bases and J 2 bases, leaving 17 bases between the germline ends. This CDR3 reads CASSSQPGWDQETQYF. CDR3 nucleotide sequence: TGTGCCAGCAGCTCGCAGCCTGGATGGGATCAAGAGACCCAGTACTTC.

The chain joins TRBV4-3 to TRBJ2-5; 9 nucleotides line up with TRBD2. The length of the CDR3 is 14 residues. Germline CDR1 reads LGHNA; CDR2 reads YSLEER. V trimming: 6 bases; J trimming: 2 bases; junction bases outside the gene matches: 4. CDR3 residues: CASRLAGKQETQYF. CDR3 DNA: TGCGCCAGCAGGCTAGCGGGGAAGCAAGAGACCCAGTACTTC.

The CDR3 sequence: CASSGTGSGANVLTF. CDR3 sequence (DNA): TGTGCCAGCAGCGGTACAGGGTCTGGGGCCAACGTCCTGACTTTC. The V call is TRBV6-4, the J call TRBJ2-6, with TRBD1 as a possible D gene (6 bases). Germline CDR1 MRHNA, CDR2 SNTAGT. CDR3 length: 15 residues. Trimming removed 6 bases from V and 1 base from J, with 10 bases in between.

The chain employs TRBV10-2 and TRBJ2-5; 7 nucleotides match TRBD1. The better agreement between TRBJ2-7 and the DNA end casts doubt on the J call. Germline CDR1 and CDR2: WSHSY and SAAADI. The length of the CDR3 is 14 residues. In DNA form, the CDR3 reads TGCGCCAGCAGTAACAGGGGATGGGTCTACGAGCAGTACTTC. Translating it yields CASSNRGWVYEQYF.

The CDR3 DNA is TGCGCCAGCAGCTCCAAGGACAGGGGCGACTACAATGAGCAGTTCTTC. Its translation: CASSSKDRGDYNEQFF. The rearrangement links TRBV5-1 to TRBJ2-1; 9 nucleotides match TRBD1. Germline lookup yields CDR1 SGHRS and CDR2 YFSETQ. This CDR3 contains 16 residues. The junction had 7 bases not matched to a gene; V was cut back by 3 bases and J by 3 bases.

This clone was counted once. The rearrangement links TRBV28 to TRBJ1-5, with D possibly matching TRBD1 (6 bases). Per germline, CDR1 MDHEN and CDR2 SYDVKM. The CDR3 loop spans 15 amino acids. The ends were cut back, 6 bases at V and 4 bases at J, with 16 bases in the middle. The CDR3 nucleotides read TGTGCCAGCAGGGGGGGGGACACCCGTAATCAGCCCCAGCATTTT. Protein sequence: CASRGGDTRNQPQHF. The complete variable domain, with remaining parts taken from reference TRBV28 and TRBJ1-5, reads DVKVTQSSRYLVKRTGEKVFLECVQDMDHENMFWYRQDPGLGLRLIYFSYDVKMKEKGDIPEGYSVSREKKERFSLILESASTNQTSMYLCASRGGDTRNQPQHFGDGTRLSIL.

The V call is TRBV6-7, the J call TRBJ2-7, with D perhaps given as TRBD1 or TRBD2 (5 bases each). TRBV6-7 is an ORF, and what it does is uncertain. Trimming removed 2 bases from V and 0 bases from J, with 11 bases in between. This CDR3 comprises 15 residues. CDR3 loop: CASSYEGTFSYEQYF. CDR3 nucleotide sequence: TGTGCCAGCAGTTACGAAGGGACCTTCTCCTACGAGCAGTACTTC.

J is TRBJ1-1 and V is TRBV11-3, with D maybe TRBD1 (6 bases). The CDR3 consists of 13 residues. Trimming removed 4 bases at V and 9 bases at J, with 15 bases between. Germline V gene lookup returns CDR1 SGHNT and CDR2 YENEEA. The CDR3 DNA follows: TGTGCCAGCAGCTCCGATACTAGGGGGAAAGCTTTCTTT. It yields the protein CASSSDTRGKAFF.

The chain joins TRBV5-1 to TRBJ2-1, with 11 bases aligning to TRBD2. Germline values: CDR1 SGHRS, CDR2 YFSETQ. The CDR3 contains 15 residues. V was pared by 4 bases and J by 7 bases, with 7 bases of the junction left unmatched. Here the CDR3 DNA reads TGCGCCAGCAGCCGTAGCGGGGGGGGCGGAAATGAGCAGTTCTTC. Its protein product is CASSRSGGGGNEQFF.

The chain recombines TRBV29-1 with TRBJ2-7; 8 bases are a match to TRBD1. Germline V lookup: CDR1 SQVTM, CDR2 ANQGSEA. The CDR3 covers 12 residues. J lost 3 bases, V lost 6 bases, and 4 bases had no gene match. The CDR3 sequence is CSVTQGGYEQYF. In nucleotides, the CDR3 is TGCAGCGTGACACAGGGGGGCTACGAGCAGTACTTC.

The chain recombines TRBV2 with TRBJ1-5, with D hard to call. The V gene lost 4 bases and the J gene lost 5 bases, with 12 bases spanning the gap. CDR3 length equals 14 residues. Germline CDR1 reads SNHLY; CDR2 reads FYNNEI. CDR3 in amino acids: CASSGDTSYQPQHF. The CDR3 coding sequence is TGTGCCAGCAGTGGCGACACTTCCTATCAGCCCCAGCATTTT. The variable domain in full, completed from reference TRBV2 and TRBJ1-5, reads EPEVTQTPSHQVTQMGQEVILRCVPISNHLYFYWYRQILGQKVEFLVSFYNNEISEKSEIFDDQFSVERPDGSNFTLKIRSTKLEDSAMYFCASSGDTSYQPQHFGDGTRLSIL.

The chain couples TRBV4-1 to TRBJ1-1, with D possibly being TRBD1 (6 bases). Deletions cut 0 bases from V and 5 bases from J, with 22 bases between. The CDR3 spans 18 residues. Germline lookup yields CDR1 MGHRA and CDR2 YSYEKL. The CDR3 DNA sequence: TGCGCCAGCAGCCAAGATTTGAGGAGGGCAGGGGAAACGACTGAAGCTTTCTTT. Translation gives CASSQDLRRAGETTEAFF.

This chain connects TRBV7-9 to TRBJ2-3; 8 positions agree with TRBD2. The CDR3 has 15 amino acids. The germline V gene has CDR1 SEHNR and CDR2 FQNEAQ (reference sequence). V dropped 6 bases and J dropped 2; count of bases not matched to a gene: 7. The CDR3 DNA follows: TGTGCCAGCAGTCAAACTAGCGGCCTCACAGATACGCAGTATTTT. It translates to CASSQTSGLTDTQYF.

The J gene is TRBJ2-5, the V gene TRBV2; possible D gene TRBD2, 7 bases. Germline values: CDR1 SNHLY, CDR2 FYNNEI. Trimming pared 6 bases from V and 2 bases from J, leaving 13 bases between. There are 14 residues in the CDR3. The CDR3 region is CASRGGDFQETQYF. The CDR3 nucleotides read TGTGCCAGCAGAGGGGGGGACTTTCAAGAGACCCAGTACTTC.

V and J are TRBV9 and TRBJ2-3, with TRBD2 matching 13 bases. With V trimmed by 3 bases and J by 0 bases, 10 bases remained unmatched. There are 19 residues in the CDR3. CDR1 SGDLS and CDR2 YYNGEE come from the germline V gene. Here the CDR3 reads CASSASGLAGATSTDTQYF. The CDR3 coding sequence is TGTGCCAGCAGCGCCTCAGGACTAGCGGGGGCGACTAGCACAGATACGCAGTATTTT.

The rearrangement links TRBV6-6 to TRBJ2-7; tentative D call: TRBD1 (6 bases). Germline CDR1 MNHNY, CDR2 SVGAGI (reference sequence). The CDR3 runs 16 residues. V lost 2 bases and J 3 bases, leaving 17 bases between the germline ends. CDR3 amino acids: CASSYRYRTDLYEQYF. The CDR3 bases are TGTGCCAGCAGTTACAGGTACCGGACAGACCTCTACGAGCAGTACTTC.

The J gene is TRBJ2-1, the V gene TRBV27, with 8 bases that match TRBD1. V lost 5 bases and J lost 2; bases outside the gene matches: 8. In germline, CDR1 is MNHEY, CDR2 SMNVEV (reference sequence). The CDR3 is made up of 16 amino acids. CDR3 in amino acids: CASSLRQGFAYNEQFF. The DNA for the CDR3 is TGTGCCAGCAGTCTCAGACAGGGGTTTGCCTACAATGAGCAGTTCTTC.

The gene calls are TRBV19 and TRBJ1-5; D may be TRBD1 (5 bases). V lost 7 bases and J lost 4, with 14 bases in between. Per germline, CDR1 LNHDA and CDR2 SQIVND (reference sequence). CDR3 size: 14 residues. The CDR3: CASNSQGGNQPQHF. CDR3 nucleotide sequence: TGTGCCAGTAATTCCCAGGGTGGGAATCAGCCCCAGCATTTT.

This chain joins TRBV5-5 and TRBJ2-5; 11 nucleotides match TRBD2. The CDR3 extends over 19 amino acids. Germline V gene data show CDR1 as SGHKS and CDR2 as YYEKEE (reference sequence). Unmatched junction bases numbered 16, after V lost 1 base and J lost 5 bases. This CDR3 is CASSLCVGLAGGICETQYF. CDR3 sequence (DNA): TGTGCCAGCAGCTTGTGTGTTGGTCTAGCGGGGGGAATCTGCGAGACCCAGTACTTC.

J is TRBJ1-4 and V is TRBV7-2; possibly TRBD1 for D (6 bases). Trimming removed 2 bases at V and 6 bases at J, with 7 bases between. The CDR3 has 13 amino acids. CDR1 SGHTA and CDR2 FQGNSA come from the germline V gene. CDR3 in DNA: TGTGCCAGCAGCTTACGACAGGATGAAAAACTGTTTTTT. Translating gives CASSLRQDEKLFF. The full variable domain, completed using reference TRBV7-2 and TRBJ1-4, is GAGVSQSPSNKVTEKGKDVELRCDPISGHTALYWYRQSLGQGLEFLIYFQGNSAPDKSGLPSDRFSAERTGGSVSTLTIQRTQQEDSAVYLCASSLRQDEKLFFGSGTQLSVL.

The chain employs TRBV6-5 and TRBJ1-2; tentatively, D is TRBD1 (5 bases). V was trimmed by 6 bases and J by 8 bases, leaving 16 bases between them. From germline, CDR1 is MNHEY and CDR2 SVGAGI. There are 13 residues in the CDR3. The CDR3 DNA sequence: TGTGCCAGCAGACTACTAGGTGGGGGGGGCTACACCTTC. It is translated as CASRLLGGGGYTF.

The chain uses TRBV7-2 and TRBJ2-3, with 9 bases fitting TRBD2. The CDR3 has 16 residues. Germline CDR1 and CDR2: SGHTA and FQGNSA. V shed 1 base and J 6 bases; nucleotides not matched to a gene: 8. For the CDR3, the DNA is TGTGCCAGCAGCTTAGTTGGCGGGGGGGCCGTTGATACGCAGTATTTT. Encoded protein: CASSLVGGGAVDTQYF.

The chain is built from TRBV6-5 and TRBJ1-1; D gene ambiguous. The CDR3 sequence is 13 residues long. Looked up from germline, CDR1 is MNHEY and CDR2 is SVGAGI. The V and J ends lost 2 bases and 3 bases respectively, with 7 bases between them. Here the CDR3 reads CASSYEEDTEAFF. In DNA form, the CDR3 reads TGTGCCAGCAGTTACGAAGAGGACACTGAAGCTTTCTTT.

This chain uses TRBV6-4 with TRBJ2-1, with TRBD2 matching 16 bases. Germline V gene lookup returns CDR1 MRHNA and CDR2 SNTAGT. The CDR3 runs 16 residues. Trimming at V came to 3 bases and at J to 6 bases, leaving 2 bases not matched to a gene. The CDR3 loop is CASSEGTSGGANEQFF. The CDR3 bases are TGTGCCAGCAGTGAGGGGACTAGCGGGGGGGCCAATGAGCAGTTCTTC.

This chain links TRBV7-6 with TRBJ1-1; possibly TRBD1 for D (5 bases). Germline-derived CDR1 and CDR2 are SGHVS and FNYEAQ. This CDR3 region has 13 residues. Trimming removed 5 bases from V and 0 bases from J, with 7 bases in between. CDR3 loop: CASSQGMNTEAFF. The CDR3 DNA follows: TGTGCCAGCAGCCAGGGTATGAACACTGAAGCTTTCTTT.